This passage covers 20 T cell receptor beta chains from one sample sequenced in a study of response to subunit inactivated influenza vaccine. TCRdb reanalysed the RT-PCR reads using MiXCR and keeps one entry per CDR3 protein. The sample holds about 180,000 distinct CDR3 sequences, around 8.8% seen once. The sample in question was non-naive T cells sorted from PBMCs, obtained on the day of vaccination. The origin of the receptors is a man aged 45-60 years who received an inactivated influenza vaccine.

This clonotype has at least ten counts. V usage is TRBV12-3 or TRBV12-4 and J usage is TRBJ2-2; 9 bases are a match to TRBD1. V was pared by 5 bases and J by 7 bases, with 8 bases of the junction left unmatched. The CDR3 totals 15 residues. CDR3 sequence reads: CASSTNRGLDGELFF. The CDR3 nucleotides read TGTGCCAGCAGTACTAACAGGGGGCTGGACGGGGAGCTGTTTTTT.

This clonotype came up many times. This chain uses TRBV20-1 with TRBJ2-7; D is perhaps TRBD1 (6 bases). The V gene lost 2 bases and the J gene lost 6 bases, with 17 bases spanning the gap. The CDR3 is 14 residues long. CDR1 DFQATT and CDR2 SNEGSKA come from the germline V gene (reference sequence). This CDR3 reads CSARPYREITEQYF. In DNA form, the CDR3 reads TGCAGTGCTAGACCTTACAGGGAAATCACCGAGCAGTACTTC.

There are a few counts of this clonotype. The chain uses TRBV27 and TRBJ1-5; D gene uncertain. V was clipped by 4 bases and J by 2 bases, with 12 bases between them. Germline V gene sequence: CDR1 MNHEY, CDR2 SMNVEV (reference sequence). The CDR3 consists of 15 residues. In DNA form, the CDR3 reads TGTGCCAGCAGTTCCCAGCCGGTTGGCAATCAGCCCCAGCATTTT. Amino acid sequence: CASSSQPVGNQPQHF.

This clonotype has ten or more counts. The V call is TRBV12-3 or TRBV12-4, the J call TRBJ1-1, with D perhaps TRBD1 (6 bases). The length of the CDR3 is 16 residues. Trimming shortened V by 5 bases and J by 3 bases, and 19 bases separated the two germline ends. The CDR3 is CASSAARGRLYTEAFF. For the CDR3, the DNA is TGTGCCAGCAGTGCCGCCAGGGGAAGGTTGTACACTGAAGCTTTCTTT.

This clonotype was counted ten times or more. The CDR3 is CASSSNTVTSGWVRSYEQYF. CDR3 sequence (DNA): TGTGCCAGCAGTTCCAACACAGTGACTAGCGGTTGGGTCCGATCCTACGAGCAGTACTTC. The rearrangement links TRBV6-2 or TRBV6-3 to TRBJ2-7, with 9 bases identical to TRBD2. CDR1 and CDR2 (germline): MNHEY, SVGEGT. V shed 4 bases and J 1 base; nucleotides not matched to a gene: 20. This CDR3 is 20 amino acids long.

This clonotype has a handful of counts. The CDR3 sequence is CASSLLDRMNTEAFF. The CDR3 coding sequence is TGTGCCAGCAGCTTACTCGACAGAATGAACACTGAAGCTTTCTTT. The chain couples TRBV11-1 to TRBJ1-1; a possible D gene is TRBD1 (5 bases). Germline V gene lookup returns CDR1 SGHAT and CDR2 FQDESV (reference sequence). V was shortened by 2 bases and J by 0 bases, with 10 bases between the two germline ends. The CDR3 contains 15 residues. Full variable domain (outside the CDR3, taken from reference TRBV11-1 and TRBJ1-1): EAEVAQSPRYKITEKSQAVAFWCDPISGHATLYWYRQILGQGPELLVQFQDESVVDDSQLPKDRFSAERLKGVDSTLKIQPAELGDSAMYLCASSLLDRMNTEAFFGQGTRLTVV.

This clonotype was seen ten or more times. This rearrangement joins TRBV7-9 to TRBJ2-7; D is possibly TRBD1 or TRBD2 (5 bases each). Germline V lookup: CDR1 SEHNR, CDR2 FQNEAQ (reference sequence). V was shortened by 1 base and J by 0 bases, with 13 bases between the two germline ends. The CDR3 covers 16 residues. The CDR3 bases are TGTGCCAGCAGCTTAGATTTTGGGGGAAGCTCCTACGAGCAGTACTTC. It translates to CASSLDFGGSSYEQYF.

The CDR3 sequence: CSAESGRDYEQYF. The DNA for the CDR3 is TGCAGTGCCGAAAGTGGGAGAGACTACGAGCAGTACTTC. The chain joins TRBV20-1 to TRBJ2-7; TRBD2 might be the D (5 bases). Deletions cut 6 bases from V and 3 bases from J, with 15 bases between. Germline CDR1 and CDR2: DFQATT and SNEGSKA (reference sequence). This CDR3 is built from 13 residues.

The chain combines TRBV15 with TRBJ1-3; no clear D. The V end lost 3 bases, the J end lost 5 bases, and 5 bases lay between the germline ends. Germline loops: CDR1 LNHNV, CDR2 YYDKDF (reference sequence). The CDR3 is made up of 12 amino acids. CDR3 region: CATSRDRNTIYF. The CDR3 DNA reads as TGTGCCACCAGCAGGGACCGAAACACCATATATTTT.

This clonotype was counted a few times. The rearrangement uses TRBV27 and TRBJ2-7, with D possibly being TRBD1 (6 bases). Germline V gene sequence: CDR1 MNHEY, CDR2 SMNVEV (reference sequence). Trimming stripped 6 bases from V and 3 bases from J, with 18 bases between. The CDR3 loop spans 15 amino acids. This CDR3 is CASRTGQLAGYEQYF. Written as DNA, the CDR3 is TGTGCCAGCAGGACCGGACAGCTCGCGGGCTACGAGCAGTACTTC.

This clonotype showed up many times. V is TRBV29-1 and J is TRBJ2-7; possible D gene TRBD2, 7 bases. The CDR3 loop spans 16 amino acids. The V end was cut by 0 bases, the J end by 2 bases, with 17 bases between. Germline V gene lookup returns CDR1 SQVTM and CDR2 ANQGSEA. CDR3 region: CSVEDVGGQSPYEQYF. CDR3 coding DNA: TGCAGCGTTGAAGATGTCGGGGGGCAATCCCCCTACGAGCAGTACTTC.

This clonotype was seen more than once but under ten times. The chain recombines TRBV18 with TRBJ2-1, with 12 bases matching TRBD2. V lost 6 bases and J lost 13; bases outside the gene matches: 7. Germline V lookup: CDR1 KGHSH, CDR2 LQKENI. This CDR3 is built from 13 residues. The CDR3 region has the DNA TGTGCCAGCTCCCCTGGACTAGCGGGAACCCAGTTCTTC. Its protein is CASSPGLAGTQFF.

J is TRBJ2-1 and V is TRBV11-2; 7 bases fit TRBD1. V shed 1 base, J shed 10 bases, and the junction held 7 bases outside the gene matches. The CDR3 is 14 amino acids. The V gene's germline CDR1 is SGHAT and CDR2 FQNNGV. Written as DNA, the CDR3 is TGTGCCAGCAGCTTAGGAGACAGGGTTGGGGAGCAGTTCTTC. Translating it yields CASSLGDRVGEQFF.

The chain carries TRBV9 and TRBJ2-2; TRBD1 agrees at 7 bases. The V segment lost 4 bases and the J segment 2 bases; nucleotides outside the gene matches: 8. CDR3 length equals 16 residues. Germline V CDR1 and CDR2: SGDLS, YYNGEE. CDR3 coding DNA: TGTGCCAGCAGCCCCAGGACAGGATTAAACACCGGGGAGCTGTTTTTT. Translation: CASSPRTGLNTGELFF. Looking up the rest from reference TRBV9 and TRBJ2-2 gives the full variable domain: DSGVTQTPKHLITATGQRVTLRCSPRSGDLSVYWYQQSLDQGLQFLIQYYNGEERAKGNILERFSAQQFPDLHSELNLSSLELGDSALYFCASSPRTGLNTGELFFGEGSRLTVL.

The chain links TRBV29-1 to TRBJ2-7; 12 bases are a match to TRBD2. Trimming cost V 6 bases and J 4 bases; bases outside gene matches: 7. This CDR3 spans 14 amino acids. CDR1 SQVTM and CDR2 ANQGSEA come from the germline V gene. CDR3 amino acids: CSVGLAGPVYEQYF. Here the CDR3 DNA reads TGCAGCGTGGGACTAGCGGGCCCCGTTTACGAGCAGTACTTC.

V is TRBV7-2 and J is TRBJ2-2; D gene ambiguous. The germline gives CDR1 SGHTA, CDR2 FQGNSA. The CDR3 sequence is 15 residues long. V lost 5 bases and J lost 4, with 14 bases in between. As DNA, the CDR3 is TGTGCCAGCAGCCCAGTCCCGGGTGGCACCGGGGAGCTGTTTTTT. It yields the protein CASSPVPGGTGELFF.

This clonotype was recorded many times. This chain links TRBV28 with TRBJ1-2; D gene uncertain. CDR1 and CDR2 from the germline V gene are MDHEN and SYDVKM. V lost 6 bases, J lost 4 bases, and 15 bases lay in between. This CDR3 has 14 amino acids. The CDR3: CASSERVIVYGYTF. The CDR3 coding sequence is TGTGCCAGCAGCGAACGGGTGATTGTCTATGGCTACACCTTC.

This clonotype appeared many times. In DNA, the CDR3 is TGTGCCAGCAGTTTAGCGGGGAGAGGGGAGCAGTACTTC. As protein: CASSLAGRGEQYF. The chain employs TRBV12-3 or TRBV12-4 and TRBJ2-7, with D maybe TRBD2 (5 bases). V shed 0 bases and J shed 7 bases, with 10 bases lying between them. This CDR3 has 13 residues.

This clonotype was picked up a small number of times. The rearrangement links TRBV5-1 to TRBJ1-4; 8 nucleotides match TRBD1. V lost 0 bases and J lost 7; bases outside the gene matches: 11. Germline assignment: CDR1 SGHRS and CDR2 YFSETQ. The CDR3 contains 17 residues. As DNA, the CDR3 is TGCGCCAGCAGCTTGGCGCCAGGGGGCCGCGGTGGTGAAAAACTGTTTTTT. It encodes CASSLAPGGRGGEKLFF. The entire variable domain, with the rest obtained from reference TRBV5-1 and TRBJ1-4, is as follows: KAGVTQTPRYLIKTRGQQVTLSCSPISGHRSVSWYQQTPGQGLQFLFEYFSETQRNKGNFPGRFSGRQFSNSRSEMNVSTLELGDSALYLCASSLAPGGRGGEKLFFGSGTQLSVL.

The CDR3 region is CASSSSGRAFGEQYF. The CDR3 DNA is TGTGCCAGCAGCTCCAGCGGGAGGGCCTTTGGCGAGCAGTACTTC. The chain carries TRBV7-2 and TRBJ2-7; 10 bases align to TRBD2. Trimming cost V 4 bases and J 6 bases; bases outside gene matches: 9. The germline gives CDR1 SGHTA, CDR2 FQGNSA. This CDR3 is built from 15 residues.